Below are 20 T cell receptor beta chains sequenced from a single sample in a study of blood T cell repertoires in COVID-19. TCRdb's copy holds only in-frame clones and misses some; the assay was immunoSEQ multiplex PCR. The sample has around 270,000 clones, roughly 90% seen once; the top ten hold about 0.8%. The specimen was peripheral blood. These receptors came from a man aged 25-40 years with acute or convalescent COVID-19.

This CDR3 reads CASSITMTGLRGYTF. The CDR3 DNA is TGTGCCAGCAGCATTACAATGACAGGGTTGCGGGGCTACACCTTC. The chain couples TRBV5-4 to TRBJ1-2, with TRBD1 matching 7 bases. Germline CDR1 SGHNT, CDR2 YYREEE (reference sequence). The CDR3 covers 15 residues. V shed 4 bases and J 8 bases; nucleotides not matched to a gene: 14.

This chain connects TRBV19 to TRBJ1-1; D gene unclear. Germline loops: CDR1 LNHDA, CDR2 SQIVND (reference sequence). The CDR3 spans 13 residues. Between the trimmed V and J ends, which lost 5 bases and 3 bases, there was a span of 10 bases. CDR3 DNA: TGTGCCAGTAGTGTGTCTGAGGACACTGAAGCTTTCTTT. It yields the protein CASSVSEDTEAFF.

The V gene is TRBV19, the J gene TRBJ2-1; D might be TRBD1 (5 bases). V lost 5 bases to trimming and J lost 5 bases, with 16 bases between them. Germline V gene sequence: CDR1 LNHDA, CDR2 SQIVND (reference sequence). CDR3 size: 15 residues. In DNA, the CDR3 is TGTGCCAGTAGTGTAGCCCCGGACAACCACAATGAGCAGTTCTTC. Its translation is CASSVAPDNHNEQFF.

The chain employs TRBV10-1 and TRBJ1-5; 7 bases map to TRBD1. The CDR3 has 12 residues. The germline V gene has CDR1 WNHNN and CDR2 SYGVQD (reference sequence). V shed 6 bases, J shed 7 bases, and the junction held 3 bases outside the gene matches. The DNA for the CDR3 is TGCGCCAGCAGCACAGGGGAACAGCCCCAGCATTTT. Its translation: CASSTGEQPQHF.

In nucleotides, the CDR3 is TGTGCCAGCTCACCACTTGCGGGGGGATACGAGCAGTACTTC. Its translation is CASSPLAGGYEQYF. The J gene is TRBJ2-7, the V gene TRBV18; 8 bases match TRBD2. V was pared by 1 base and J by 4 bases, with 3 bases of the junction left unmatched. The CDR3 covers 14 residues. Germline V gene data show CDR1 as KGHSH and CDR2 as LQKENI.

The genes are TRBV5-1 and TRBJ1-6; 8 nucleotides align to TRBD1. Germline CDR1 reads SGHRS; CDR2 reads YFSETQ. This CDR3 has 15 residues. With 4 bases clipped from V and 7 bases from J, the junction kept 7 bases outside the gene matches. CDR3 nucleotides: TGCGCCAGCAGCGGTAATACAGGGGGGAATTCACCCCTCCACTTT. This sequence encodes CASSGNTGGNSPLHF.

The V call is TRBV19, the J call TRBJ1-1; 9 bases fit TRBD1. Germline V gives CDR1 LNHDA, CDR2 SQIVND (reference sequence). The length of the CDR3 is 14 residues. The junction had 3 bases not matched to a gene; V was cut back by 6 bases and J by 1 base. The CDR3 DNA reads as TGTGCCAGTAGCCCGGGACAGGGGAACACTGAAGCTTTCTTT. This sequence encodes CASSPGQGNTEAFF.

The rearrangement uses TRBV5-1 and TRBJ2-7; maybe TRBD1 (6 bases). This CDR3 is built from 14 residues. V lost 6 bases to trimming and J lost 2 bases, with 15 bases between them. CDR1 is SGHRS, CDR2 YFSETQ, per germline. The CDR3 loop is CASKPGVKPYEQYF. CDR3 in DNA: TGCGCCAGCAAACCAGGGGTTAAACCCTACGAGCAGTACTTC.

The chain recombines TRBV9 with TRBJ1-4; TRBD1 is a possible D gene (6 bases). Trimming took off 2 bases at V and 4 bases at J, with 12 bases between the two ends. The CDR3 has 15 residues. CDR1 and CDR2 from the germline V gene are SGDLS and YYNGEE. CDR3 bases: TGTGCCAGCAGCGTGGAAACAGGGAGTAATGAAAAACTGTTTTTT. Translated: CASSVETGSNEKLFF.

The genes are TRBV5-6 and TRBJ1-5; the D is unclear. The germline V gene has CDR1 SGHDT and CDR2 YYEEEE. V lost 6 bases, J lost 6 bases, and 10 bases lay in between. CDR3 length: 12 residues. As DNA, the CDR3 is TGTGCCAGCAATATCAGAGGTCAGCCCCAGCATTTT. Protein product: CASNIRGQPQHF.

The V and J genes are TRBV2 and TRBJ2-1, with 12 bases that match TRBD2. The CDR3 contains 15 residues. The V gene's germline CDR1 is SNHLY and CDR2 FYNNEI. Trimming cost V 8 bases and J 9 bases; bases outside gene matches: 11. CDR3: CASLMGLAGSGEQFF. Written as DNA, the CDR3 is TGTGCCAGCCTAATGGGACTAGCGGGCTCCGGTGAGCAGTTCTTC.

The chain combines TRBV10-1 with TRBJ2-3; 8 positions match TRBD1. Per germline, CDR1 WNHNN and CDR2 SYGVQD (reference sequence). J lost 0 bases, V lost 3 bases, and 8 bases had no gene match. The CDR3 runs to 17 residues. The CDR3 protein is CASSEGGTGLSTDTQYF. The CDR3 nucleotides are TGCGCCAGCAGTGAAGGTGGGACAGGACTAAGCACAGATACGCAGTATTTT.

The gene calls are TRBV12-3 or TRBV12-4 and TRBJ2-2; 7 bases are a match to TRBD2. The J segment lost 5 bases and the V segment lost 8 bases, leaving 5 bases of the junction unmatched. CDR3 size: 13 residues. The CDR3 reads CASVQGGTGELFF. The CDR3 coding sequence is TGTGCCAGCGTCCAGGGAGGGACCGGGGAGCTGTTTTTT.

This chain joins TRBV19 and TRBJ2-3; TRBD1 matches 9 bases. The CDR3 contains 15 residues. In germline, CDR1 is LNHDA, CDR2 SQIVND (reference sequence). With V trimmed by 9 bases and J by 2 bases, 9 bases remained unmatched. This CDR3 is CASRLGQGNTDTQYF. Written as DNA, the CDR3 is TGTGCCAGCCGCTTAGGACAGGGGAACACAGATACGCAGTATTTT.

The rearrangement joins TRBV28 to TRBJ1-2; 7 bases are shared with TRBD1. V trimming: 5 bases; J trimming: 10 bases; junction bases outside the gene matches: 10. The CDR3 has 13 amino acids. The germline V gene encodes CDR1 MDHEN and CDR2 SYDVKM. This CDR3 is CASSDRVLLDYTF. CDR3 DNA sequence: TGTGCCAGCAGTGACAGGGTTTTGTTGGACTACACCTTC.

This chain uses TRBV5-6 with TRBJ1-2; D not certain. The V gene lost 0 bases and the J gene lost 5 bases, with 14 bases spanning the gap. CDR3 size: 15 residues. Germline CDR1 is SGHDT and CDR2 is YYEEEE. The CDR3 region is CASSLALERGYGYTF. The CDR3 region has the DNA TGTGCCAGCAGCTTGGCTTTAGAGCGGGGATATGGCTACACCTTC.

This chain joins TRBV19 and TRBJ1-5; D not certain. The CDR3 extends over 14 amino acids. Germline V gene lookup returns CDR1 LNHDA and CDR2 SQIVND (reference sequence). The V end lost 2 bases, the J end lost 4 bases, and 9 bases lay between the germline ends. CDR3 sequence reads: CASSIPWENQPQHF. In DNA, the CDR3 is TGTGCCAGTAGTATACCATGGGAGAATCAGCCCCAGCATTTT.

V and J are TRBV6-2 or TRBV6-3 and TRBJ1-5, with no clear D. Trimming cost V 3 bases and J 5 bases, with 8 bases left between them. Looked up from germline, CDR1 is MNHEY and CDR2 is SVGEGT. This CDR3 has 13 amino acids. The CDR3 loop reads CASSYTGYQPQHF. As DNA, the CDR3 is TGTGCCAGCAGTTATACGGGTTATCAGCCCCAGCATTTT.

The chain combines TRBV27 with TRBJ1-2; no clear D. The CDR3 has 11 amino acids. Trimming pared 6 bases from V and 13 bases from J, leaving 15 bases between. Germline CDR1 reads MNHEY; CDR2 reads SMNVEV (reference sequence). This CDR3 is CASRSRGPVTF. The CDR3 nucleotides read TGTGCCAGCAGAAGTCGCGGGCCGGTCACCTTC.

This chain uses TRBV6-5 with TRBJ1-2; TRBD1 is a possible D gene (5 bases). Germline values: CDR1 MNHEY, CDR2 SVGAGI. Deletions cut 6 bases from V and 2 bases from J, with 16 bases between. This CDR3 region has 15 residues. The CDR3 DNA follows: TGTGCCAGCAGGGGAAACTTCAGGGAAAACTATGGCTACACCTTC. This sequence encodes CASRGNFRENYGYTF.